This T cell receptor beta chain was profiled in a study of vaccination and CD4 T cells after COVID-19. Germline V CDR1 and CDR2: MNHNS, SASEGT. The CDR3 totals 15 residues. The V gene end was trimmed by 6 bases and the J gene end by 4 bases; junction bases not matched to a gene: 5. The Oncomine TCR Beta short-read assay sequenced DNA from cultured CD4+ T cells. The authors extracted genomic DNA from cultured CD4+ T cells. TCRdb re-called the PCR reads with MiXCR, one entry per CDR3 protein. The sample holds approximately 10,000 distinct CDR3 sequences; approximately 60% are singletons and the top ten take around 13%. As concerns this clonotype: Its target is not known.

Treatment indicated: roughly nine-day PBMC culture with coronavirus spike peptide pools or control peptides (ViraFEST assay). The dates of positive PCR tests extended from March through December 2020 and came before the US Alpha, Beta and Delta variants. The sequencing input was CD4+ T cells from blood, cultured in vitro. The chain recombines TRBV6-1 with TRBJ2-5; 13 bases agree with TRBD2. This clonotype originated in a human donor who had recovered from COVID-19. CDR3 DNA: TGTGCCAGCAGCCCTTGGACTAGCGGGAGAGAGACCCAGTACTTC. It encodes CASSPWTSGRETQYF.